This TCR beta chain was captured by sequencing in a study of beta chain features in type 1 diabetes. In its sample, this clone was seen a few times. What it recognizes is unknown. The study reverse transcribed the entire isolated RNA, so it sequenced expressed TCRB transcripts. Libraries were prepared by immunoSEQ multiplex PCR; TCRdb keeps only in-frame clonotypes and omits some of them. The top ten clones hold about 0.64% of a sample with some 350,000 clones, 8.5% to 10% of them seen once. Study findings and constraints: Moderately but significantly shorter TCRB CDR3s were found in Type 1 diabetes patients in all four CD4+ subsets.

Each donor gave one heparinised blood draw averaging approximately 100 mL. Researchers reported sorting CD4+ naive, central memory, regulatory and stem cell-like memory cells via CD45RO/CCR7/CD25/CD127/CD95/CD27. Purities over 95% were achieved in all sorted populations. Per germline, CDR1 LNHDA and CDR2 SQIVND (reference sequence). Trimming cost V 5 bases and J 3 bases; bases outside gene matches: 3. The CDR3 covers 13 residues. V and J are TRBV19 and TRBJ2-5, with 7 bases that match TRBD1. This receptor was identified in a man between 25 and 39 years old with type 1 diabetes. What was sequenced was central memory CD4+ T cells from blood. The chain's CDR3 is CASSFGQEETQYF. The CDR3 DNA reads TGTGCCAGTAGTTTTGGACAGGAAGAGACCCAGTACTTC.